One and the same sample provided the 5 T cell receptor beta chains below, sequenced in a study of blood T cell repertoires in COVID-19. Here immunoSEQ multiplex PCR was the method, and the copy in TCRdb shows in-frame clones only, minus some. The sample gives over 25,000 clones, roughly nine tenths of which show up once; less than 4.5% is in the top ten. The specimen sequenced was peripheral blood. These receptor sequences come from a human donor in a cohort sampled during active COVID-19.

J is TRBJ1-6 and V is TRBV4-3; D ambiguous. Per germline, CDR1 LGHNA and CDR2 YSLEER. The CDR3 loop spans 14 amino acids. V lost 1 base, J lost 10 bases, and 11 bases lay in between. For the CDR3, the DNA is TGCGCCAGCAGCCAAGCGGAGGGTAGGTCACCCCTCCACTTT. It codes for CASSQAEGRSPLHF.

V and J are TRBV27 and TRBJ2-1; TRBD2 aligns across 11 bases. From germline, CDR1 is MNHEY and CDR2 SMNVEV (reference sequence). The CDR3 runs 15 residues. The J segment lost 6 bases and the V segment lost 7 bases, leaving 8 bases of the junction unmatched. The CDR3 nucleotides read TGTGCCAGCAACCCTAGCGGGGGGCGGTTCAATGAGCAGTTCTTC. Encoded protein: CASNPSGGRFNEQFF.

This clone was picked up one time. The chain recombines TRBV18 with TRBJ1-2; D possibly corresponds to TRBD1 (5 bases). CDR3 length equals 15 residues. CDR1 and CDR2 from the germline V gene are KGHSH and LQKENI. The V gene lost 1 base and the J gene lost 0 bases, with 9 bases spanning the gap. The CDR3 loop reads CASSPQGPANYGYTF. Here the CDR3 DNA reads TGTGCCAGCTCACCACAGGGGCCGGCTAACTATGGCTACACCTTC.

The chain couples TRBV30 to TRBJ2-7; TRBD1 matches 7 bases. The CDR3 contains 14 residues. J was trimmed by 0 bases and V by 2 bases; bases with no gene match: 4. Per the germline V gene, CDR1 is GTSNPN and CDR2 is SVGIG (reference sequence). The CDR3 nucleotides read TGTGCCTGGAGTATGGGACAGAGCTCCTACGAGCAGTACTTC. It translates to CAWSMGQSSYEQYF. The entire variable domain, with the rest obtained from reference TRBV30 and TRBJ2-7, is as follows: SQTIHQWPATLVQPVGSPLSLECTVEGTSNPNLYWYRQAAGRGLQLLFYSVGIGQISSEVPQNLSASRPQDRQFILSSKKLLLSDSGFYLCAWSMGQSSYEQYFGPGTRLTVT.

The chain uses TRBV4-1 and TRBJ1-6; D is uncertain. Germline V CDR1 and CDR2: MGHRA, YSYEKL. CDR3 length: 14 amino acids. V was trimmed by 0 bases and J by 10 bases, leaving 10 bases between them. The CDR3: CASSQDRFNSPLHF. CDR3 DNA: TGCGCCAGCAGCCAAGACAGGTTCAACTCACCCCTCCACTTT.